One and the same sample provided the 3 T cell receptor beta chains below, sequenced in a study of blood T cell repertoires in COVID-19. The protocol was immunoSEQ multiplex PCR, while the TCRdb copy is restricted to in-frame clones and leaves out a portion. The sample lists hundreds of thousands of clones, about nine tenths occurring once. The specimen was peripheral blood. The receptors derive from a woman aged 30 to 39 with active or convalescent COVID-19.

This clone was seen once. The chain joins TRBV12-3 or TRBV12-4 to TRBJ2-7, with no clear D. V shed 6 bases and J shed 3 bases, with 9 bases lying between them. This CDR3 region has 12 residues. CDR3 in DNA: TGTGCCAGCAGCCCGACACTCTACGAGCAGTACTTC. As protein: CASSPTLYEQYF.

DNA for the CDR3: TGTGCCAGCAGCCGAACGGGACAGGGTTTTGGCGCTTTCTTT. It is translated as CASSRTGQGFGAFF. The chain has TRBV3-1 (or the pseudogene TRBV3-2) and TRBJ1-1; 9 nucleotides align to TRBD1. Trimming took 4 bases from V and 11 from J; bases not matched to a gene: 11. This CDR3 has 14 residues. Germline V lookup: CDR1 LGHDT, CDR2 YNNKEL (reference sequence).

The gene calls are TRBV11-2 and TRBJ2-5, with 11 bases lining up with TRBD2. The CDR3 is 15 amino acids. After removal of 5 bases from V and 4 bases from J, the junction contained 6 bases not matched to a gene. Germline V CDR1 and CDR2: SGHAT, FQNNGV. The CDR3 protein is CASSLLAGDRETQYF. CDR3 sequence (DNA): TGTGCCAGCAGCCTACTAGCGGGAGACCGAGAGACCCAGTACTTC. Drawing the rest from reference TRBV11-2 and TRBJ2-5, the complete variable domain is EAGVAQSPRYKIIEKRQSVAFWCNPISGHATLYWYQQILGQGPKLLIQFQNNGVVDDSQLPKDRFSAERLKGVDSTLKIQPAKLEDSAVYLCASSLLAGDRETQYFGPGTRLLVL.